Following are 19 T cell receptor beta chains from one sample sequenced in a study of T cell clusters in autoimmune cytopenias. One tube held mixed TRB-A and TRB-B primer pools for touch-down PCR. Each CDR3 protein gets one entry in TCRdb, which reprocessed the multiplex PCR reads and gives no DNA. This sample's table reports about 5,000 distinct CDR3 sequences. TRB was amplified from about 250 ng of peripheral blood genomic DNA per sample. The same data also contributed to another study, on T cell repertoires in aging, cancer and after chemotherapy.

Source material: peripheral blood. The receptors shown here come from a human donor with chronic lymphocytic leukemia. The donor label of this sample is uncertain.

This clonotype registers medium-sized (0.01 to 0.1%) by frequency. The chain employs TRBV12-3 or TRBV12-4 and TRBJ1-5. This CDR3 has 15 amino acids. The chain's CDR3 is CASSLNSASNQPQHF.

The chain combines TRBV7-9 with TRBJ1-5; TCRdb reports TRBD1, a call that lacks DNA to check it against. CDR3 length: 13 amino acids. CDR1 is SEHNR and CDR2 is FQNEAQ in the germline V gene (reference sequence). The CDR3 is CASSGDGQGPQHF.

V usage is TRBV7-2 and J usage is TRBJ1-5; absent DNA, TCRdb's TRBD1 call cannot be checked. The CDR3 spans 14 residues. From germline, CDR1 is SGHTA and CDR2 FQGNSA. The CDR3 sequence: CASSLDSSNQPQHF.

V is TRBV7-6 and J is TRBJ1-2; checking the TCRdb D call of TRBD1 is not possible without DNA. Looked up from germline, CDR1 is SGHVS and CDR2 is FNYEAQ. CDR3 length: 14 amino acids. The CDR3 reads CASSDTLSPGGYTF. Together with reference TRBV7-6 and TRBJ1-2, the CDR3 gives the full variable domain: GAGVSQSPRYKVTKRGQDVALRCDPISGHVSLYWYRQALGQGPEFLTYFNYEAQQDKSGLPNDRFSAERPEGSISTLTIQRTEQRDSAMYRCASSDTLSPGGYTFGSGTRLTVV.

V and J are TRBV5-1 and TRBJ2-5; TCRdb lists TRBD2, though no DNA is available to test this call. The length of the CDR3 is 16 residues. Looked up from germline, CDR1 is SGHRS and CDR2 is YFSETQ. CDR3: CASSPPSGGAEETQYF.

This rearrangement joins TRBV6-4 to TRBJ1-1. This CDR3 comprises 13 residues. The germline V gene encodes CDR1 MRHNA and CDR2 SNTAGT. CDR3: CASSRHGNTEAFF.

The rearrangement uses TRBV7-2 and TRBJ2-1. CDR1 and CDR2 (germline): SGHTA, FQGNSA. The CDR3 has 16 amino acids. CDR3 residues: CASSLATSKAYNEQFF.

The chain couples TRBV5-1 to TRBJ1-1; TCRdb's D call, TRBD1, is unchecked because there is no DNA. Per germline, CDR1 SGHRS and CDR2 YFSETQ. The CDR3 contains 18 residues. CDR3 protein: CASSQLGRTGGRNTEAFF. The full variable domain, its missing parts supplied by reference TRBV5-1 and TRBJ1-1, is KAGVTQTPRYLIKTRGQQVTLSCSPISGHRSVSWYQQTPGQGLQFLFEYFSETQRNKGNFPGRFSGRQFSNSRSEMNVSTLELGDSALYLCASSQLGRTGGRNTEAFFGQGTRLTVV.

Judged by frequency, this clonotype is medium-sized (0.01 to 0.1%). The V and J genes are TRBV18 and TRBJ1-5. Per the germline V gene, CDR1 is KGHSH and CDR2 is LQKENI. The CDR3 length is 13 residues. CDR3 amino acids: CASSPRGGQPQHF.

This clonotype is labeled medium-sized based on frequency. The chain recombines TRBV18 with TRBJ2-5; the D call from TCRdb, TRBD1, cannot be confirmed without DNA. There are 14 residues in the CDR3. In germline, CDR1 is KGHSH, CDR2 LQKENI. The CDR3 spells CASSEQGIAETQYF.

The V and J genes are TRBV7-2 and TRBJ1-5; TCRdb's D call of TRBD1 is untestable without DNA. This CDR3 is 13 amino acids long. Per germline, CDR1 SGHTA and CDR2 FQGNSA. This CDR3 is CASSPTGAQPQHF.

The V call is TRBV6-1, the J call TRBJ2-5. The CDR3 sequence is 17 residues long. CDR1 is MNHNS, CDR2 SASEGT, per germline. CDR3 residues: CASSEELISFGQETQYF.

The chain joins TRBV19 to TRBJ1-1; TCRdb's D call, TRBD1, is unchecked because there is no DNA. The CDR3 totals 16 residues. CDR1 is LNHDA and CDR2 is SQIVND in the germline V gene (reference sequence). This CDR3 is CACSGQGNWMNTEAFF.

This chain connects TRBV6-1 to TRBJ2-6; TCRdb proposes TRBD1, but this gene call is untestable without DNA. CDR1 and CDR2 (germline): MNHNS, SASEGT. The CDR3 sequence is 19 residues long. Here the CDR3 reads CASQSLRGQGAFGANVLTF.

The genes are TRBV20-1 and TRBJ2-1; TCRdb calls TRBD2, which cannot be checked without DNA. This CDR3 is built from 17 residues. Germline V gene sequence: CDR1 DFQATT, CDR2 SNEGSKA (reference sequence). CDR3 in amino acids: CSARDLVTGGYYNEQFF.

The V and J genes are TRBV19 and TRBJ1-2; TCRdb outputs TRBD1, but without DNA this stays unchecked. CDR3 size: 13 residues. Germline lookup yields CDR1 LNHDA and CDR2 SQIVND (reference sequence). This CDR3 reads CASRRTGTDGYTF.

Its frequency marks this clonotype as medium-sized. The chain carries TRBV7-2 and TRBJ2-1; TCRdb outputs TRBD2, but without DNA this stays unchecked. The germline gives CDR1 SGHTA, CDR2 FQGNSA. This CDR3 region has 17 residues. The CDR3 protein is CASSLLALAGSYNEQFF.

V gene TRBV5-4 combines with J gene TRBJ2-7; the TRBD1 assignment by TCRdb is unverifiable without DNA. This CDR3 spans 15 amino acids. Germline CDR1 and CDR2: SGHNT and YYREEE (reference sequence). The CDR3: CASSFDTGVSYEQYF.

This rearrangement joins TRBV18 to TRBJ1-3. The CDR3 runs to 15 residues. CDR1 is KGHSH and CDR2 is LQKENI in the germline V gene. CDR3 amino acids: CASSPQSSSGNTIYF.